This is a list of T cell receptor beta chains from one sample in a study of blood T cell repertoires in COVID-19. Assay: immunoSEQ multiplex PCR; the TCRdb copy retains only in-frame clones and omits some. The table has around 110,000 clones, around four fifths seen once; the top ten hold 7% to 9.5%. What was sequenced was peripheral blood. These receptors all come from a man between 70 and 80 years old with active or convalescent COVID-19. Each CDR3 is given with its conserved first and last residue. Fields, in order: clone size, V gene, J gene, D gene, CDR3 protein, CDR3 DNA. A D gene is named only where the DNA matches it firmly. The size entry is marked missing in some rows and otherwise reads once, few, many or a size class.

clone size: once
V gene: TRBV7-2
J gene: TRBJ1-2
D gene: -
CDR3 protein: CASSLILSGYTF
CDR3 DNA: TGTGCCAGCAGCTTAATACTTTCTGGCTACACCTTC

clone size: -
V gene: TRBV27
J gene: TRBJ1-1
D gene: -
CDR3 protein: CASSLLGRGRYTEAFF
CDR3 DNA: TGTGCCAGCAGTTTACTTGGCAGGGGACGTTACACTGAAGCTTTCTTT

clone size: -
V gene: TRBV27
J gene: TRBJ2-1
D gene: TRBD2
CDR3 protein: CASSQPGGESYNEQFF
CDR3 DNA: TGTGCCAGCAGTCAACCCGGGGGGGAATCCTACAATGAGCAGTTCTTC

clone size: -
V gene: TRBV11-1
J gene: TRBJ2-5
D gene: TRBD2
CDR3 protein: CASSAAGSGRGETQYF
CDR3 DNA: TGTGCCAGCAGCGCGGCCGGGAGCGGGAGAGGAGAGACCCAGTACTTC

clone size: once
V gene: TRBV6-5
J gene: TRBJ1-1
D gene: TRBD1
CDR3 protein: CASRTRTGASTEAFF
CDR3 DNA: TGTGCCAGCAGAACACGAACAGGGGCGTCGACTGAAGCTTTCTTT

clone size: few
V gene: TRBV7-6
J gene: TRBJ2-7
D gene: -
CDR3 protein: CASSLSGDYEQYF
CDR3 DNA: TGTGCCAGCAGCTTATCGGGGGACTACGAGCAGTACTTC

clone size: -
V gene: TRBV12-5
J gene: TRBJ2-7
D gene: -
CDR3 protein: CASGLVSQGPVEQYF
CDR3 DNA: TGTGCTAGTGGTTTGGTATCCCAGGGTCCGGTCGAGCAGTACTTC

clone size: -
V gene: TRBV4-3
J gene: TRBJ2-3
D gene: TRBD2
CDR3 protein: CASSQVDASGGNTDTQYF
CDR3 DNA: TGCGCCAGCAGCCAAGTAGATGCTAGCGGGGGCAACACAGATACGCAGTATTTT

clone size: -
V gene: TRBV6-5
J gene: TRBJ2-3
D gene: -
CDR3 protein: CASSYRGPGTDTQYF
CDR3 DNA: TGTGCCAGCAGTTACAGAGGGCCTGGCACAGATACGCAGTATTTT

clone size: few
V gene: TRBV4-1
J gene: TRBJ1-6
D gene: -
CDR3 protein: CASGGAWDNSPLHF
CDR3 DNA: TGCGCCAGCGGGGGGGCGTGGGATAATTCACCCCTCCACTTT

clone size: -
V gene: TRBV3-1/TRBV3-2
J gene: TRBJ2-7
D gene: TRBD2
CDR3 protein: CASSQDLPAGGPSYEQYF
CDR3 DNA: TGTGCCAGCAGCCAAGATCTTCCAGCGGGGGGGCCCTCCTACGAGCAGTACTTC

clone size: -
V gene: TRBV11-3
J gene: TRBJ1-4
D gene: TRBD1
CDR3 protein: CASSPLTGGNEKLFF
CDR3 DNA: TGTGCCAGCAGCCCCCTGACAGGGGGGAATGAAAAACTGTTTTTT

clone size: -
V gene: TRBV25-1
J gene: TRBJ2-7
D gene: -
CDR3 protein: CASSLGGHSSYEQYF
CDR3 DNA: TGTGCCAGCAGCTTAGGCGGGCATAGCTCCTACGAGCAGTACTTC

clone size: -
V gene: TRBV5-1
J gene: TRBJ2-1
D gene: -
CDR3 protein: CASRSFAGQWSNEQFF
CDR3 DNA: TGCGCCAGCAGGAGTTTCGCGGGTCAATGGTCGAATGAGCAGTTCTTC

clone size: -
V gene: TRBV5-5
J gene: TRBJ1-2
D gene: TRBD1
CDR3 protein: CASSLARGNYGYTF
CDR3 DNA: TGTGCCAGCAGCTTGGCCAGGGGGAACTATGGCTACACCTTC

clone size: -
V gene: TRBV4-2
J gene: TRBJ1-1
D gene: -
CDR3 protein: CASSQDARGNTEAFF
CDR3 DNA: TGTGCCAGCAGCCAAGATGCCAGGGGTAACACTGAAGCTTTCTTT

clone size: few
V gene: TRBV7-2
J gene: TRBJ2-2
D gene: TRBD2
CDR3 protein: CASSESGRAAAGELFF
CDR3 DNA: TGTGCCAGCAGCGAGAGCGGGAGGGCCGCCGCCGGGGAGCTGTTTTTT

clone size: -
V gene: TRBV9
J gene: TRBJ1-1
D gene: TRBD1
CDR3 protein: CASSVIRGSEAFF
CDR3 DNA: TGTGCCAGCAGCGTAATCAGGGGGTCTGAAGCTTTCTTT

clone size: -
V gene: TRBV19
J gene: TRBJ2-3
D gene: -
CDR3 protein: CASSIKGAPDTQYF
CDR3 DNA: TGTGCCAGTAGTATCAAAGGGGCCCCAGATACGCAGTATTTT

clone size: -
V gene: TRBV27
J gene: TRBJ2-1
D gene: -
CDR3 protein: CASSLSSGGYNEQFF
CDR3 DNA: TGTGCCAGCAGTTTATCTAGCGGAGGCTACAATGAGCAGTTCTTC

clone size: -
V gene: TRBV6-6
J gene: TRBJ1-2
D gene: -
CDR3 protein: CASSYSRGTYGYTF
CDR3 DNA: TGTGCCAGCAGTTACTCGAGGGGGACCTATGGCTACACCTTC

clone size: -
V gene: TRBV7-8
J gene: TRBJ2-7
D gene: -
CDR3 protein: CASSLYGWIGVNEQYF
CDR3 DNA: TGTGCCAGCAGCTTATATGGGTGGATAGGGGTGAACGAGCAGTACTTC

clone size: -
V gene: TRBV12-5
J gene: TRBJ2-1
D gene: -
CDR3 protein: CASGLGVMLDNEQFF
CDR3 DNA: TGTGCTAGTGGTTTAGGGGTCATGCTAGACAATGAGCAGTTCTTC

clone size: -
V gene: TRBV3-1/TRBV3-2
J gene: TRBJ2-5
D gene: -
CDR3 protein: CASSRLGSQETQYF
CDR3 DNA: TGTGCCAGCAGCCGGCTCGGGAGCCAAGAGACCCAGTACTTC

clone size: -
V gene: TRBV7-2
J gene: TRBJ1-1
D gene: -
CDR3 protein: CASSPDGGATEAFF
CDR3 DNA: TGTGCCAGCAGCCCAGACGGTGGGGCCACTGAAGCTTTCTTT

clone size: -
V gene: TRBV10-3
J gene: TRBJ2-7
D gene: -
CDR3 protein: CAISESTVPAARNEQYF
CDR3 DNA: TGTGCCATCAGTGAGTCTACGGTTCCGGCAGCGAGGAACGAGCAGTACTTC

clone size: -
V gene: TRBV27
J gene: TRBJ2-3
D gene: TRBD2
CDR3 protein: CATTLSGGTDTQYF
CDR3 DNA: TGTGCCACTACGTTGAGCGGGGGCACAGATACGCAGTATTTT

clone size: -
V gene: TRBV7-8
J gene: TRBJ1-6
D gene: -
CDR3 protein: CASSLLGDLHF
CDR3 DNA: TGTGCCAGCAGCTTACTCGGAGATCTCCACTTT

clone size: -
V gene: TRBV10-3
J gene: TRBJ1-5
D gene: -
CDR3 protein: CAIADRAEPQHF
CDR3 DNA: TGTGCCATCGCGGACCGAGCGGAGCCCCAGCATTTT

clone size: -
V gene: TRBV5-6
J gene: TRBJ1-2
D gene: -
CDR3 protein: CASRISGGRGYGYTF
CDR3 DNA: TGTGCCAGCAGGATATCGGGGGGCAGGGGCTATGGCTACACCTTC

clone size: -
V gene: TRBV10-3
J gene: TRBJ2-2
D gene: -
CDR3 protein: CAISLSSFNTGELFF
CDR3 DNA: TGTGCCATCAGTTTGTCCAGTTTTAACACCGGGGAGCTGTTTTTT

clone size: -
V gene: TRBV23-1
J gene: TRBJ2-7
D gene: -
CDR3 protein: CASRDPDYREQYF
CDR3 DNA: TGCGCCAGCAGAGACCCGGACTATCGCGAGCAGTACTTC

clone size: -
V gene: TRBV5-1
J gene: TRBJ2-2
D gene: TRBD2
CDR3 protein: CASSSGLASSLGTGELFF
CDR3 DNA: TGCGCCAGCAGCTCGGGACTAGCGAGCAGTCTGGGCACCGGGGAGCTGTTTTTT

clone size: few
V gene: TRBV4-3
J gene: TRBJ2-7
D gene: TRBD2
CDR3 protein: CASSHPSGRRPYEQYF
CDR3 DNA: TGCGCCAGCAGCCACCCTAGCGGGAGGAGACCCTACGAGCAGTACTTC

clone size: -
V gene: TRBV7-2
J gene: TRBJ2-7
D gene: TRBD1
CDR3 protein: CASSLKGQGSEQYF
CDR3 DNA: TGTGCCAGCAGCTTGAAGGGACAGGGGTCCGAGCAGTACTTC

clone size: -
V gene: TRBV12-5
J gene: TRBJ1-2
D gene: TRBD1
CDR3 protein: CASGSGQGRYYGYTF
CDR3 DNA: TGTGCTAGTGGTTCAGGACAGGGGAGGTACTATGGCTACACCTTC

clone size: -
V gene: TRBV5-1
J gene: TRBJ2-7
D gene: TRBD2
CDR3 protein: CASSWTSSEQYF
CDR3 DNA: TGCGCCAGCAGCTGGACTAGCAGCGAGCAGTACTTC

clone size: -
V gene: TRBV4-1
J gene: TRBJ2-2
D gene: -
CDR3 protein: CASSPSPTGANTGELFF
CDR3 DNA: TGCGCCAGCAGCCCTTCCCCGACGGGGGCGAACACCGGGGAGCTGTTTTTT

clone size: -
V gene: TRBV19
J gene: TRBJ2-7
D gene: TRBD1
CDR3 protein: CASSMVQGAHEQYF
CDR3 DNA: TGTGCCAGTAGTATGGTTCAGGGGGCCCACGAGCAGTACTTC

clone size: -
V gene: TRBV5-1
J gene: TRBJ1-1
D gene: -
CDR3 protein: CASSLDGGATEAFF
CDR3 DNA: TGCGCCAGCAGCTTGGACGGGGGGGCCACTGAAGCTTTCTTT

clone size: -
V gene: TRBV10-3
J gene: TRBJ2-5
D gene: TRBD2
CDR3 protein: CAISEGLAGGKETQYF
CDR3 DNA: TGTGCCATCAGTGAGGGACTAGCGGGAGGAAAAGAGACCCAGTACTTC

clone size: -
V gene: TRBV7-9
J gene: TRBJ1-4
D gene: -
CDR3 protein: CASSLTASSTNEKLFF
CDR3 DNA: TGTGCCAGCAGCTTAACAGCCTCATCAACTAATGAAAAACTGTTTTTT

clone size: -
V gene: TRBV19
J gene: TRBJ2-3
D gene: TRBD2
CDR3 protein: CASSIMTSGRSWADTQYF
CDR3 DNA: TGTGCCAGTAGTATTATGACTAGCGGGAGGAGTTGGGCAGATACGCAGTATTTT

clone size: -
V gene: TRBV19
J gene: TRBJ2-2
D gene: -
CDR3 protein: CASTDRSSWELFF
CDR3 DNA: TGTGCCAGCACCGACAGGTCGAGTTGGGAGCTGTTTTTT

clone size: -
V gene: TRBV9
J gene: TRBJ1-2
D gene: TRBD1
CDR3 protein: CASSPGQGNYGYTF
CDR3 DNA: TGTGCCAGCAGCCCAGGACAGGGGAACTATGGCTACACCTTC

clone size: -
V gene: TRBV28
J gene: TRBJ1-2
D gene: TRBD1
CDR3 protein: CASRPDRVGGYTF
CDR3 DNA: TGTGCCAGCCGACCCGACAGGGTTGGCGGCTACACCTTC

clone size: -
V gene: TRBV7-8
J gene: TRBJ1-2
D gene: -
CDR3 protein: CASSLGSPNYGYTF
CDR3 DNA: TGTGCCAGCAGCTTGGGCAGTCCTAACTATGGCTACACCTTC

clone size: -
V gene: TRBV2
J gene: TRBJ2-5
D gene: -
CDR3 protein: CASSDGQQETQYF
CDR3 DNA: TGTGCCAGCAGTGATGGACAGCAAGAGACCCAGTACTTC

clone size: -
V gene: TRBV5-1
J gene: TRBJ2-1
D gene: -
CDR3 protein: CASRGASSYNEQFF
CDR3 DNA: TGCGCCAGCAGGGGGGCAAGCTCCTACAATGAGCAGTTCTTC

clone size: -
V gene: TRBV5-1
J gene: TRBJ1-4
D gene: -
CDR3 protein: CASSLAGTNNEKLFF
CDR3 DNA: TGCGCCAGCAGCTTGGCCGGGACAAACAATGAAAAACTGTTTTTT